A selection of T cell receptor beta chains follows, all from one sample in a study of blood T cell repertoires in COVID-19. The data were produced by immunoSEQ multiplex PCR, yet TCRdb's version contains in-frame clones alone and is incomplete. The data show almost 350,000 clones, around 90% seen once. The sample was peripheral blood. Every receptor here comes from a woman aged 60 to 75 with COVID-19, enrolled during active disease. The CDR3 runs from the conserved cysteine through the conserved F or W. The order of the fields is J gene, V gene, CDR3 protein.

TRBJ1-3 TRBV18 CASSPDRGLGNTIYF
TRBJ1-3 TRBV19 CASSMGGAGNTIYF
TRBJ1-6 TRBV6-1 CASSFRQGASSPLHF
TRBJ1-2 TRBV21-1 CASSKEDRTPRDYGYTF
TRBJ1-2 TRBV6-5 CASSSLDRGLGYTF
TRBJ1-3 TRBV2 CARTGTGENTIYF
TRBJ1-1 TRBV24-1 CATSDTTPGGGVTEAFF
TRBJ2-7 TRBV7-3 CASSSSREQYF
TRBJ1-3 TRBV25-1 CASSEYGGVTGNTIYF
TRBJ1-5 TRBV7-8 CASSTRTDYSNQPQHF
TRBJ1-6 TRBV9 CASSAEHLGQGSSPLHF
TRBJ1-1 TRBV10-2 CASSRRVGTEAFF
TRBJ1-6 TRBV2 CASSPRYDNSPLHF
TRBJ2-2 TRBV11-3 CASSPNRGNTGELFF
TRBJ2-7 TRBV5-1 CASSKGPGQAYEQYF
TRBJ2-3 TRBV5-5 CASATSGGGTGDTQYF
TRBJ1-1 TRBV6-5 CASRLRVGTEAFF
TRBJ2-1 TRBV5-4 CASSLRQGRASSYNEQFF
TRBJ2-1 TRBV6-2/TRBV6-3 CASSYLLHNEQFF
TRBJ2-7 TRBV11-2 CASSLRPGQGYEQYF
TRBJ1-1 TRBV5-6 CASSLAVDRGNMNTEAFF
TRBJ2-5 TRBV9 CASSVGRQGALKETQYF
TRBJ2-1 TRBV9 CASNPLGSGDYNEQFF
TRBJ1-6 TRBV3-1/TRBV3-2 CASSQGQTGESPLHF
TRBJ1-1 TRBV6-2/TRBV6-3 CASSYRDRGPQDTEAFF
TRBJ2-1 TRBV5-1 CASRSLAGSNEQFF
TRBJ1-5 TRBV3-1/TRBV3-2 CASSQRGGARNQPQHF
TRBJ1-2 TRBV5-4 CASSGRTGVSGYTF
TRBJ1-1 TRBV30 CATVKQPGGGSTEAFF
TRBJ1-6 TRBV19 CASSIRQGITPLHF
TRBJ2-2 TRBV10-3 CAITRRENTGELFF
TRBJ1-1 TRBV7-3 CASSLTGMRGRVSTEAFF
TRBJ1-1 TRBV29-1 CSVEGGQNTEAFF
TRBJ1-2 TRBV5-4 CASSLVGTPYGYTF
TRBJ1-5 TRBV5-1 CASSPGTVNQPQHF
TRBJ2-2 TRBV9 CASSLRQGGTGELFF
TRBJ1-6 TRBV5-1 CASSRPGQGSPLHF
TRBJ1-6 TRBV3-1/TRBV3-2 CASSQRGSGSPLHF
TRBJ2-1 TRBV7-2 CASSLGPQIYNEQFF
TRBJ2-2 TRBV4-1 CASSQGALNTGELFF
TRBJ2-1 TRBV3-1/TRBV3-2 CASSQGSLAGNEQFF
TRBJ1-2 TRBV9 CASKTSGSTGYTF
TRBJ2-6 TRBV7-3 CASSLPGSGANVLTF
TRBJ1-2 TRBV6-5 CASSADRGIHGYTF
TRBJ1-4 TRBV27 CASSLVRGSQGPLGNF
TRBJ2-1 TRBV10-3 CAIKQDSSYNEQFF
TRBJ2-3 TRBV9 CASSDTGKADTQYF
TRBJ1-1 TRBV28 CASSPSQGAAFF
TRBJ1-6 TRBV27 CASGSTVSYNSPLHF
TRBJ2-2 TRBV6-1 CASSELQGGTGELFF